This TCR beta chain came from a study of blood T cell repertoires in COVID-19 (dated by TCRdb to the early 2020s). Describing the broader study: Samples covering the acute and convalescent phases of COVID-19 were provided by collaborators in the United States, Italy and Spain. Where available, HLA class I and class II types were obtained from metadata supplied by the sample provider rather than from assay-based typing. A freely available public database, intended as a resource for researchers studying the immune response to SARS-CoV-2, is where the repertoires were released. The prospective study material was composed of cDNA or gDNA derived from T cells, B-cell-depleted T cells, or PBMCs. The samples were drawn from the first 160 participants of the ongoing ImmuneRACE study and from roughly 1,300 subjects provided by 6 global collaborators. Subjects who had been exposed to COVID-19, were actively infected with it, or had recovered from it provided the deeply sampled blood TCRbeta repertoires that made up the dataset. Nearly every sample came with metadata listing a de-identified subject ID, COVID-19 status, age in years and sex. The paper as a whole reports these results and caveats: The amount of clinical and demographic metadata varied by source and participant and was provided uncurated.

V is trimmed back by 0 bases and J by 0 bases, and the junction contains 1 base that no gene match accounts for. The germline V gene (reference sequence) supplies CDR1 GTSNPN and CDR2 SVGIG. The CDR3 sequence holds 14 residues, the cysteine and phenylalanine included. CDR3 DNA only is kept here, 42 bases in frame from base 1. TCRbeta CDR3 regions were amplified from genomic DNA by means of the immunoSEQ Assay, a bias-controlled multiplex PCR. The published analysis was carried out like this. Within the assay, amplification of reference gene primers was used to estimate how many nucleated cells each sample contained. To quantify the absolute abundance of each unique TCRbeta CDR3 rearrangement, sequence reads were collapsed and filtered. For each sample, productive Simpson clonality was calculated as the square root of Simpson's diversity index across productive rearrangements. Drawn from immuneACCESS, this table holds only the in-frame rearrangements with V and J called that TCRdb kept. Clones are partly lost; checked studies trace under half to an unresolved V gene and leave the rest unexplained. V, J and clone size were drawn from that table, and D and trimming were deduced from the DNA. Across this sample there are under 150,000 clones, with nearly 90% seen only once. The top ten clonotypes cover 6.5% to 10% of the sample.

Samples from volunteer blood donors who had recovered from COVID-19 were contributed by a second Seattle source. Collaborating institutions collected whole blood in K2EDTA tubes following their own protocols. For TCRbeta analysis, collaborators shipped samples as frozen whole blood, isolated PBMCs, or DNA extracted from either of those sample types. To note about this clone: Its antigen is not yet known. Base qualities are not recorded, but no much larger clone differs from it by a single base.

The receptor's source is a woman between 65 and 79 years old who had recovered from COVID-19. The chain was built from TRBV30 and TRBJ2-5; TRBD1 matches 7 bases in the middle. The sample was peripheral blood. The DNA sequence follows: TGTGCCTGGAGTGTAGGGACAGACCAAGAGACCCAGTACTTC. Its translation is CAWSVGTDQETQYF.